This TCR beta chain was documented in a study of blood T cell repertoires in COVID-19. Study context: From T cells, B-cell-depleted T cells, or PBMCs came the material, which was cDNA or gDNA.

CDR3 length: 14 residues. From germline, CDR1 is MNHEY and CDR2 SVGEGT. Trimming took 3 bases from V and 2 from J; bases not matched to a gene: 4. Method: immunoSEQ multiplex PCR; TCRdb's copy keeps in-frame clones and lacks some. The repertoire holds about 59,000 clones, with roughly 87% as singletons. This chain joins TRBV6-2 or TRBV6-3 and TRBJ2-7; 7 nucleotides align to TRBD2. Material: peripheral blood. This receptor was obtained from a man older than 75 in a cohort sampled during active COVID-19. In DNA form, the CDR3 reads TGTGCCAGCAGTTATAGCGGGCGTACCTACGAGCAGTACTTC. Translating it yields CASSYSGRTYEQYF.